The next 30 T cell receptor beta chains were all read from a single sample in a study of OX40 agonist ivuxolimab in advanced cancers. The library was built by means of the immunoSEQ multiplex PCR assay. Sourced from immuneACCESS, this table was stored by TCRdb with only in-frame sequences that have V and J called. A share of the clones is absent; for the studies checked, an unresolved V gene accounts for under half, and the remainder has no known explanation. This sample has some 100,000 clones in its table, and 84% of those were observed once. Clones ranked in the top ten supply 0.95% to 1.2% of the sample. The specimen comprised CD4+ or CD8+ T cells sorted from blood, sampled in a trial of the OX40 agonist ivuxolimab. The receptors stem from an adult with an advanced solid tumor such as melanoma, head and neck, liver or kidney cancer.

This chain joins TRBV29-1 and TRBJ2-1, with no clear D. Per germline, CDR1 SQVTM and CDR2 ANQGSEA. The V gene lost 4 bases and the J gene lost 6 bases, with 16 bases spanning the gap. This CDR3 is 14 amino acids long. The CDR3 sequence is CSVGTTSLGNEQFF. CDR3 in DNA: TGCAGCGTTGGAACAACCTCTTTGGGCAATGAGCAGTTCTTC.

J is TRBJ1-3 and V is TRBV6-1; D not resolved. Germline CDR1 and CDR2: MNHNS and SASEGT. This CDR3 spans 12 amino acids. Deletions cut 5 bases from V and 4 bases from J, with 6 bases between. CDR3 loop: CASSFEGNTIYF. The CDR3 DNA sequence: TGTGCCAGCAGTTTTGAGGGAAACACCATATATTTT.

The V gene is TRBV5-6, the J gene TRBJ1-1; weak D call: TRBD1 (5 bases). CDR1 and CDR2 from the germline V gene are SGHDT and YYEEEE. This CDR3 region has 13 residues. Trimming removed 1 base at V and 7 bases at J, with 11 bases between. The chain's CDR3 is CASSLKMGGEAFF. In nucleotides, the CDR3 is TGTGCCAGCAGCTTGAAGATGGGGGGTGAAGCTTTCTTT.

The genes are TRBV11-2 and TRBJ1-2; D call uncertain. The CDR3 is 15 amino acids. Trimming left V 6 bases short and J 1 base short, with 15 bases between. Germline values: CDR1 SGHAT, CDR2 FQNNGV. The CDR3, as DNA: TGTGCCAGCAGTTCTTTATCACAGAATAACTATGGCTACACCTTC. Amino acid sequence: CASSSLSQNNYGYTF. Full variable domain (rest looked up from reference TRBV11-2 and TRBJ1-2): EAGVAQSPRYKIIEKRQSVAFWCNPISGHATLYWYQQILGQGPKLLIQFQNNGVVDDSQLPKDRFSAERLKGVDSTLKIQPAKLEDSAVYLCASSSLSQNNYGYTFGSGTRLTVV.

A few counts support this clone. The chain employs TRBV28 and TRBJ1-2, with a tentative D call TRBD1 (5 bases). Trimming removed 8 bases at V and 4 bases at J, with 20 bases between. The CDR3 loop spans 15 amino acids. Germline lookup yields CDR1 MDHEN and CDR2 SYDVKM. The chain's CDR3 is CASVPGTHGRYGYTF. CDR3 coding DNA: TGTGCCAGCGTACCGGGGACCCACGGACGCTATGGCTACACCTTC.

The rearrangement uses TRBV6-5 and TRBJ1-1, with no clear D. Trimming pared 2 bases from V and 7 bases from J, leaving 17 bases between. Germline CDR1 reads MNHEY; CDR2 reads SVGAGI. The CDR3 runs 15 residues. The DNA for the CDR3 is TGTGCCAGCAGTTACACCTGGAGTCGTGAGGGTGAAGCTTTCTTT. Translating it yields CASSYTWSREGEAFF.

The chain has TRBV27 and TRBJ1-2; 7 bases agree with TRBD1. Germline-derived CDR1 and CDR2 are MNHEY and SMNVEV (reference sequence). The V gene end was trimmed by 5 bases and the J gene end by 5 bases; junction bases not matched to a gene: 5. The CDR3 consists of 13 residues. CDR3 coding DNA: TGTGCCAGCAGTGCGGGACAGCTGTATGGCTACACCTTC. Its translation: CASSAGQLYGYTF.

The V gene is TRBV2, the J gene TRBJ2-5, with D tentatively TRBD2 (7 bases). In germline, CDR1 is SNHLY, CDR2 FYNNEI. Trimming took off 6 bases at V and 5 bases at J, with 10 bases between the two ends. CDR3 length: 12 amino acids. The DNA for the CDR3 is TGTGCCAGCAGGGGGAGGGGGGAGACCCAGTACTTC. Its translation: CASRGRGETQYF.

The chain employs TRBV4-2 and TRBJ1-4; TRBD1 is a possible D gene (5 bases). The CDR3 contains 13 residues. Between the trimmed V and J ends, which lost 0 bases and 8 bases, there was a span of 7 bases. Germline CDR1 LGHNA, CDR2 YNFKEQ. The CDR3 DNA reads TGTGCCAGCAGCCAAGATAGACAGGAAAAACTGTTTTTT. This codes for CASSQDRQEKLFF.

Details on this clone: Other DNA sequences in this specimen translate into the identical CDR3. The chain employs TRBV28 and TRBJ1-6; D not certain. V was trimmed by 6 bases and J by 10 bases, leaving 10 bases between them. The V gene's germline CDR1 is MDHEN and CDR2 SYDVKM. The CDR3 is 12 amino acids. The CDR3: CASSLVTSPLHF. As DNA, the CDR3 is TGTGCCAGCAGCCTAGTGACCTCACCCCTCCACTTT.

This chain uses TRBV19 with TRBJ2-7; D is perhaps TRBD1 or TRBD2 (6 bases each). CDR1 is LNHDA and CDR2 is SQIVND in the germline V gene (reference sequence). Trimming pared 5 bases from V and 7 bases from J, leaving 18 bases between. The CDR3 is 14 residues long. The CDR3 region is CASSEQAQGGEQYF. The CDR3 DNA is TGTGCCAGTAGTGAGCAGGCGCAAGGGGGGGAGCAGTACTTC.

V and J are TRBV5-4 and TRBJ1-2, with TRBD1 matching 9 bases. Trimming at V came to 0 bases and at J to 3 bases, leaving 3 bases not matched to a gene. This CDR3 spans 15 amino acids. Germline lookup yields CDR1 SGHNT and CDR2 YYREEE (reference sequence). CDR3 nucleotides: TGTGCCAGCAGCTTGGACTGGACAGGGGACTATGGCTACACCTTC. Its protein is CASSLDWTGDYGYTF. Full variable domain (outside the CDR3, taken from reference TRBV5-4 and TRBJ1-2): ETGVTQSPTHLIKTRGQQVTLRCSSQSGHNTVSWYQQALGQGPQFIFQYYREEENGRGNFPPRFSGLQFPNYSSELNVNALELDDSALYLCASSLDWTGDYGYTFGSGTRLTVV.

The chain carries TRBV28 and TRBJ1-4; perhaps TRBD1 as D (5 bases). Germline values: CDR1 MDHEN, CDR2 SYDVKM. V lost 5 bases, J lost 0 bases, and 10 bases lay in between. The CDR3 totals 15 residues. CDR3 nucleotides: TGTGCCAGCAGTGGGGCAGGAGCAACTAATGAAAAACTGTTTTTT. Translation gives CASSGAGATNEKLFF.

This clone was recorded a few times. V gene TRBV18 combines with J gene TRBJ1-5; unclear D gene. Deletions cut 3 bases from V and 0 bases from J, with 18 bases between. CDR1 and CDR2 from the germline V gene are KGHSH and LQKENI. This CDR3 is built from 18 residues. The CDR3: CASSPTGLPLNSNQPQHF. CDR3 nucleotides: TGTGCCAGCTCACCCACCGGCCTACCCCTCAATAGCAATCAGCCCCAGCATTTT.

The rearrangement links TRBV18 to TRBJ1-2; 9 bases align to TRBD1. V gave up 4 bases and J gave up 0 bases; unmatched junction bases: 6. In germline, CDR1 is KGHSH, CDR2 LQKENI. The CDR3 has 16 amino acids. This CDR3 reads CASSLGQGSANYGYTF. The CDR3 coding sequence is TGTGCCAGCTCACTGGGACAGGGTTCGGCTAACTATGGCTACACCTTC. The full variable domain, completed using reference TRBV18 and TRBJ1-2, is NAGVMQNPRHLVRRRGQEARLRCSPMKGHSHVYWYRQLPEEGLKFMVYLQKENIIDESGMPKERFSAEFPKEGPSILRIQQVVRGDSAAYFCASSLGQGSANYGYTFGSGTRLTVV.

J is TRBJ1-1 and V is TRBV6-1; D uncertain. The ends were cut back, 6 bases at V and 4 bases at J, with 12 bases in the middle. Per the germline V gene, CDR1 is MNHNS and CDR2 is SASEGT. The CDR3 loop spans 13 amino acids. The CDR3 coding sequence is TGTGCCAGCAGAGCCAGAAAGGTCACTGAAGCTTTCTTT. Translating it yields CASRARKVTEAFF.

The chain joins TRBV2 to TRBJ2-7; 7 nucleotides line up with TRBD1. The CDR3 length is 14 residues. V was clipped by 3 bases and J by 6 bases; unmatched bases: 8. Germline V CDR1 and CDR2: SNHLY, FYNNEI. The CDR3 sequence is CASSDTGVISEQYF. The CDR3, as DNA: TGTGCCAGCAGTGACACAGGGGTGATCTCCGAGCAGTACTTC.

The J gene is TRBJ1-4, the V gene TRBV5-1; D ambiguous. From germline, CDR1 is SGHRS and CDR2 YFSETQ. The V gene lost 4 bases and the J gene lost 0 bases, with 7 bases spanning the gap. The CDR3 runs 14 residues. CDR3 sequence (DNA): TGCGCCAGCAGCCCGGTCGCAACTAATGAAAAACTGTTTTTT. Translated, it gives CASSPVATNEKLFF.

This chain connects TRBV27 to TRBJ1-6; TRBD1 is a possible D gene (5 bases). Trimming pared 6 bases from V and 9 bases from J, leaving 15 bases between. CDR1 and CDR2 (germline): MNHEY, SMNVEV (reference sequence). The CDR3 spans 14 residues. CDR3 sequence (DNA): TGTGCCAGCAGGCCCGGGGCCGCCAGTTCACCCCTCCACTTT. This translates into CASRPGAASSPLHF.

The chain recombines TRBV6-5 with TRBJ2-7; D perhaps matches TRBD2 (5 bases). The V gene lost 0 bases and the J gene lost 0 bases, with 6 bases spanning the gap. The CDR3 has 14 residues. Germline lookup yields CDR1 MNHEY and CDR2 SVGAGI. The CDR3 spells CASSYSGSSYEQYV. The CDR3 DNA reads as TGTGCCAGCAGTTACTCAGGGAGCTCCTACGAGCAGTACGTC.

The chain uses TRBV5-1 and TRBJ2-5; D gene unclear. Germline V gene lookup returns CDR1 SGHRS and CDR2 YFSETQ. The CDR3 spans 17 residues. The V gene lost 1 base and the J gene lost 2 bases, with 18 bases spanning the gap. The CDR3 DNA reads as TGCGCCAGCAGCTTGAGTTCATTTGAAGGAACTCAAGAGACCCAGTACTTC. Its protein is CASSLSSFEGTQETQYF.

V and J are TRBV15 and TRBJ1-1; D might be TRBD1 (5 bases). This CDR3 region has 16 residues. V shed 0 bases and J shed 3 bases, with 14 bases lying between them. Germline V gene lookup returns CDR1 LNHNV and CDR2 YYDKDF (reference sequence). The CDR3 DNA reads TGTGCCACCAGCAGAGATAATTGGGACGGATACACTGAAGCTTTCTTT. It translates to CATSRDNWDGYTEAFF.

This chain links TRBV9 with TRBJ1-2; the D is unclear. The germline V gene has CDR1 SGDLS and CDR2 YYNGEE. The germline V and J ends were trimmed by 0 bases and 5 bases, with 11 bases remaining between them. The CDR3 covers 14 residues. The CDR3 spells CASSVEAAQYGYTF. For the CDR3, the DNA is TGTGCCAGCAGCGTAGAGGCGGCTCAGTATGGCTACACCTTC.

V usage is TRBV4-2 and J usage is TRBJ1-5; possible D gene TRBD1, 5 bases. Trimming took 0 bases from V and 2 from J, leaving 11 bases between them. The length of the CDR3 is 16 residues. Germline values: CDR1 LGHNA, CDR2 YNFKEQ. The DNA of the CDR3 is TGTGCCAGCAGCCAAGAAGGGGCCTCCCGCAATCAGCCCCAGCATTTT. Its protein product is CASSQEGASRNQPQHF.

The rearrangement uses TRBV11-3 and TRBJ2-3; the match to TRBD2 covers 16 bases. CDR1 is SGHNT and CDR2 is YENEEA in the germline V gene. Trimming cost V 4 bases and J 6 bases; bases outside gene matches: 7. CDR3 length equals 17 residues. CDR3 amino acids: CASSSSGTSGGADTQYF. CDR3 bases: TGTGCCAGCAGCTCCTCCGGGACTAGCGGGGGGGCCGATACGCAGTATTTT.

The V and J genes are TRBV7-6 and TRBJ2-3; 10 bases line up with TRBD1. The V gene end was trimmed by 4 bases and the J gene end by 3 bases; junction bases not matched to a gene: 7. The CDR3 sequence is 16 residues long. Per germline, CDR1 SGHVS and CDR2 FNYEAQ. CDR3 sequence reads: CASSSHWTGGTDTQYF. The CDR3 coding sequence is TGTGCCAGCAGCTCACATTGGACAGGGGGAACAGATACGCAGTATTTT.

This chain links TRBV7-2 with TRBJ2-3; D not resolved. CDR1 and CDR2 (germline): SGHTA, FQGNSA. The CDR3 has 13 residues. V was pared by 4 bases and J by 0 bases, with 5 bases between. CDR3 coding DNA: TGTGCCAGCAGCTCCGGAAGCACAGATACGCAGTATTTT. Its translation is CASSSGSTDTQYF.

The V call is TRBV5-5, the J call TRBJ1-6; D remains unclear. Trimming stripped 1 base from V and 10 bases from J, with 15 bases between. The CDR3 sequence is 15 residues long. The germline gives CDR1 SGHKS, CDR2 YYEKEE (reference sequence). Here the CDR3 DNA reads TGTGCCAGCAGCTTGTTGGTAGGGAACGAATCACCCCTCCACTTT. This codes for CASSLLVGNESPLHF.

The gene calls are TRBV6-1 and TRBJ2-2; D is perhaps TRBD1 (6 bases). CDR1 and CDR2 (germline): MNHNS, SASEGT. V lost 4 bases, J lost 6 bases, and 18 bases lay in between. The CDR3 extends over 16 amino acids. In DNA, the CDR3 is TGTGCCAGCAGTGTGTCAGGGGCCCTTTGGGCCGGGGAGCTGTTTTTT. This gives the protein CASSVSGALWAGELFF.

The rearrangement uses TRBV7-9 and TRBJ2-1, with 9 bases aligning to TRBD1. After removal of 4 bases from V and 10 bases from J, the junction contained 11 bases not matched to a gene. The CDR3 extends over 15 amino acids. The germline V gene has CDR1 SEHNR and CDR2 FQNEAQ (reference sequence). Here the CDR3 reads CASSSRDRVLLEQFF. The CDR3 DNA reads TGTGCCAGCAGCTCTCGGGACAGGGTGCTACTAGAGCAGTTCTTC.